This TCR beta chain was profiled in a study of T cell repertoires in cytomegalovirus infection. Across the study: Indications came from public TCR beta signatures; they pointed to CMV infection and to a matching HLA type.

Trimming removed 0 bases from V and 2 bases from J, with 9 bases in between. CDR3 length: 15 amino acids. Germline CDR1 SGDLS, CDR2 YYNGEE. To note about this clonotype: Its antigen is still unknown.

TCRdb recomputed calls from the reads with MiXCR, one row per CDR3 protein. This sample has about 920,000 distinct CDR3 sequences, with roughly a third found just once. The sequence derives from a human donor in good health (CMV status not recorded). Some clones in this sample may be carry-over from other donors' samples. The source material was cultured CD8+ T cells from PBMCs, sampled from culture after CMV antigen stimulation. V and J are TRBV9 and TRBJ2-1, with D possibly matching TRBD1 (6 bases). Written as DNA, the CDR3 is TGTGCCAGCAGCGTAGAACAGGGCCCCTACAATGAGCAGTTCTTC. Its protein product is CASSVEQGPYNEQFF.